This T cell receptor beta chain comes out of a study of CD8 T cells in Susac syndrome. Reverse transcription of roughly 0.45 to 1 ug RNA used random hexamers. With immunoSEQ multiplex PCR, TCR beta CDR3 was amplified across 54 Vbeta and 13 Jbeta. TCRdb ran MiXCR on the immunoSEQ multiplex PCR reads and lists one entry per CDR3 protein. The profile shows roughly 400,000 distinct CDR3 sequences, approximately 85% of them singletons. This TCR was sampled from a human donor with multiple sclerosis. Sequencing used CD8+ T cells from PBMCs.

CDR3 amino acids: CASLGGDARPSYNEQFF. CDR3 sequence (DNA): TGTGCCAGCCTGGGGGGGGACGCCCGGCCCTCCTACAATGAGCAGTTCTTC. The chain has TRBV2 and TRBJ2-1, with TRBD2 identical over 7 bases. The trim removed 8 bases at V and 0 bases at J, leaving 13 bases unmatched. The CDR3 length is 17 residues. Germline CDR1 reads SNHLY; CDR2 reads FYNNEI.